The source of this T cell receptor (beta chain) is a study of the immune and genomic landscape of osteosarcoma. Study information: Localized disease at presentation in approximately 77%; roughly 64% were male.

The CDR3 loop spans 13 amino acids. J gave up 2 bases and V 7 bases, and 4 bases lay outside the gene matches. CDR1 and CDR2 from the germline V gene are SGHAT and FQNNGV. The post-treatment osteosarcoma tumors were primary, local recurrence or metastasis specimens from poor-prognosis patients. Generated by immunoSEQ multiplex PCR, the TCRdb table keeps only in-frame clones and is missing some. Of about 5,300 clones in the sample, about 80% were seen once. Study observations and caveats: A single dominant hyperexpanded clone appeared in about 5 cases, each with <100 clonotypes. Productive clonality stayed low overall, though C3 exceeded C1.

Remarks on this clone: As yet, its antigen is unknown.

The chain uses TRBV11-2 and TRBJ1-1; 7 positions match TRBD1. The source is a human donor with osteosarcoma. The specimen sequenced was osteosarcoma tumor tissue from the lung. This CDR3 is CASTWDRNTEAFF. In nucleotides, the CDR3 is TGTGCCAGCACCTGGGACAGAAACACTGAAGCTTTCTTT.